These 20 T cell receptor beta chains were sequenced from one sample in a study of blood T cells in healthy people across ages. A second PCR, run for roughly 7 to 11 cycles, used a sample-barcoded 5' primer plus a J-beta primer mix. Each CDR3 protein is one row after TCRdb ran MiXCR on the 5' RACE reads. Among more than 500,000 distinct CDR3 sequences listed, roughly 28% were seen once. Specimen: blood. The receptors were sampled from a woman in her seventies in good health.

This clonotype was detected only a few times. The rearrangement uses TRBV7-2 and TRBJ2-2; tentatively, D is TRBD2 (5 bases). Germline-derived CDR1 and CDR2 are SGHTA and FQGNSA. CDR3 length equals 14 residues. The V end lost 4 bases, the J end lost 4 bases, and 10 bases lay between the germline ends. In DNA, the CDR3 is TGTGCCAGCAGCTCATCTGCGGGCACCGGGGAGCTGTTTTTT. Encoded protein: CASSSSAGTGELFF.

The table lists this clonotype with a few counts. This chain uses TRBV6-6 with TRBJ2-5, with no clear D. There are 16 residues in the CDR3. Trimming took off 4 bases at V and 2 bases at J, with 17 bases between the two ends. Germline-derived CDR1 and CDR2 are MNHNY and SVGAGI (reference sequence). Here the CDR3 reads CASSFRARLGQETQYF. The CDR3 nucleotides are TGTGCCAGCAGTTTCCGGGCCAGGCTAGGTCAAGAGACCCAGTACTTC.

The CDR3 region is CASSTGGAGNSPLHF. DNA of the CDR3: TGTGCCAGCAGCACAGGGGGCGCGGGCAATTCACCCCTCCACTTT. This chain joins TRBV3-1 and TRBJ1-6; 9 bases line up with TRBD1. The CDR3 runs 15 residues. The V and J ends lost 5 bases and 7 bases, in that order; junction bases with no gene match: 6. Germline V gives CDR1 LGHDT, CDR2 YNNKEL (reference sequence).

Concerning this clonotype: One junction end disagrees with the germline gene, perhaps due to a read error. The rearrangement joins TRBV4-1 to TRBJ1-4; possibly TRBD1 for D (6 bases). Germline V gives CDR1 MGHRA, CDR2 YSYEKL. The CDR3 is 15 residues long. The CDR3 sequence is CASSQGQVPNGKLFF. CDR3 DNA: TGCGCCAGCAGCCAAGGACAGGTACCGAATGGAAAACTGTTTTTT.

In the case of this clonotype: A much larger clone is a single base away; this may be a read error. This chain joins TRBV13 and TRBJ2-7; D perhaps matches TRBD2 (6 bases). The CDR3 is 13 amino acids. The V end was cut by 11 bases, the J end by 5 bases, with 19 bases between. The germline V gene encodes CDR1 PRHDT and CDR2 FYEKMQ (reference sequence). DNA of the CDR3: TGTGCCGGCGGGGTCGGGGCTATCCACGAGCAGTACTTC. Its translation is CAGGVGAIHEQYF. Together with reference TRBV13 and TRBJ2-7, the CDR3 gives the full variable domain: AAGVIQSPRHLIKEKRETATLKCYPIPRHDTVYWYQQGPGQDPQFLISFYEKMQSDKGSIPDRFSAQQFSDYHSELNMSSLELGDSALYFCAGGVGAIHEQYFGPGTRLTVT.

This chain joins TRBV13 and TRBJ2-4; the D call may be TRBD1 or TRBD2 (6 bases each). Looked up from germline, CDR1 is PRHDT and CDR2 is FYEKMQ (reference sequence). Trimming removed 4 bases at V and 10 bases at J, with 20 bases between. The CDR3 spans 15 residues. CDR3 bases: TGTGCCAGCAGCTACGAGGGGGGATTGGGAAGTATTCAGTACTTC. It translates to CASSYEGGLGSIQYF.

This chain links TRBV15 with TRBJ2-1; a weak D match, TRBD2 (6 bases). The J call may be in error: the DNA end matches TRBJ2-7 better. Germline V gives CDR1 LNHNV, CDR2 YYDKDF (reference sequence). The CDR3 contains 13 residues. The CDR3 DNA follows: TGTGCCACCAGCCGGGGGATAACCTACGAGCAGTACTTC. Amino acid sequence: CATSRGITYEQYF.

This clonotype occurred a few times. The rearrangement links TRBV12-3 or TRBV12-4 to TRBJ1-4, with TRBD1 as a possible D gene (6 bases). V was cut by 6 bases and J by 3 bases, with 11 bases left in between. CDR3 length: 14 amino acids. The CDR3 coding sequence is TGTGCCAGCAGCGATGCAGGGGCTAATGAAAAACTGTTTTTT. Protein sequence: CASSDAGANEKLFF.

The V gene is TRBV6-6, the J gene TRBJ2-7; D unclear. V was clipped by 8 bases and J by 3 bases, with 11 bases between them. Germline V CDR1 and CDR2: MNHNY, SVGAGI (reference sequence). The CDR3 sequence is 12 residues long. The CDR3 DNA is TGTGCCAGCGGGAAGGGTTACTACGAGCAGTACTTC. This codes for CASGKGYYEQYF.

The chain uses TRBV18 and TRBJ2-3, with TRBD1 matching over 8 bases. The CDR3 is made up of 16 amino acids. Looked up from germline, CDR1 is KGHSH and CDR2 is LQKENI. Trimming removed 1 base from V and 0 bases from J; junction bases left unmatched: 3. This CDR3 reads CASSPRQGQSTDTQYF. In DNA, the CDR3 is TGTGCCAGCTCACCACGACAGGGGCAGAGCACAGATACGCAGTATTTT.

A few counts support this clonotype. V gene TRBV29-1 combines with J gene TRBJ2-3, with D maybe TRBD2 (6 bases). In germline, CDR1 is SQVTM, CDR2 ANQGSEA. The CDR3 has 12 amino acids. V was cut by 4 bases and J by 3 bases, with 8 bases left in between. The CDR3 DNA sequence: TGCAGCGTTGTCGGGAGTACAGATACGCAGTATTTT. Amino acids: CSVVGSTDTQYF.

This clonotype showed up just a few times. The rearrangement uses TRBV7-2 and TRBJ2-7, with 10 bases aligning to TRBD2. Trimming cost V 5 bases and J 2 bases; bases outside gene matches: 3. This CDR3 comprises 14 residues. Per germline, CDR1 SGHTA and CDR2 FQGNSA. CDR3 loop: CASSTTSGAYEQYF. The CDR3 nucleotides read TGTGCCAGCAGCACAACTAGCGGGGCCTACGAGCAGTACTTC.

The chain is built from TRBV6-5 and TRBJ2-7; 8 bases are a match to TRBD1. Per the germline V gene, CDR1 is MNHEY and CDR2 is SVGAGI. V lost 4 bases, J lost 7 bases, and 6 bases stayed unmatched. The CDR3 covers 13 residues. CDR3 DNA sequence: TGTGCCAGCAGTTCGACAGGGGTGACGGAGCAGTACTTC. The encoded protein is CASSSTGVTEQYF.

The chain joins TRBV7-6 to TRBJ2-3; weak D call: TRBD2 (6 bases). CDR1 is SGHVS and CDR2 is FNYEAQ in the germline V gene. The V and J ends lost 3 bases and 0 bases respectively, with 10 bases between them. The CDR3 contains 15 residues. This chain's CDR3 is CASSLNRGSTDTQYF. The CDR3 bases are TGTGCCAGCAGCTTGAATCGGGGGAGCACAGATACGCAGTATTTT. The full variable domain, in which reference TRBV7-6 and TRBJ2-3 provide the parts outside the CDR3, is GAGVSQSPRYKVTKRGQDVALRCDPISGHVSLYWYRQALGQGPEFLTYFNYEAQQDKSGLPNDRFSAERPEGSISTLTIQRTEQRDSAMYRCASSLNRGSTDTQYFGPGTRLTVL.

The gene calls are TRBV18 and TRBJ2-7; perhaps TRBD2 as D (8 bases). This CDR3 contains 15 residues. Trimming took off 6 bases at V and 4 bases at J, with 19 bases between the two ends. In germline, CDR1 is KGHSH, CDR2 LQKENI. CDR3 in amino acids: CASSPAGDRLYEQYF. The CDR3 DNA follows: TGTGCCAGCTCTCCAGCGGGGGACAGATTATACGAGCAGTACTTC.

The rearrangement joins TRBV12-3 or TRBV12-4 to TRBJ2-1; 11 bases match TRBD2. The CDR3 extends over 19 amino acids. J lost 1 base, V lost 10 bases, and 18 bases had no gene match. In nucleotides, the CDR3 is TGTGCCACCTCAGGACTAGCGGGCACAGACCGCGGGTCCTACAATGAGCAGTTCTTC. This gives the protein CATSGLAGTDRGSYNEQFF.

This chain links TRBV11-2 with TRBJ2-1; possibly TRBD2 for D (7 bases). The germline V gene encodes CDR1 SGHAT and CDR2 FQNNGV. The CDR3 is 18 residues long. The V end was cut by 3 bases, the J end by 8 bases, with 26 bases between. The CDR3 nucleotides are TGTGCCAGCAGCTTGGAGGGGGGGGCATTTGTCAGTATAGATGAGCAGTTCTTC. It yields the protein CASSLEGGAFVSIDEQFF.

The rearrangement uses TRBV6-5 and TRBJ2-4; 8 positions agree with TRBD1. The CDR3 is made up of 13 amino acids. With V trimmed by 5 bases and J by 7 bases, 4 bases remained unmatched. Per the germline V gene, CDR1 is MNHEY and CDR2 is SVGAGI. The CDR3 nucleotides read TGTGCCAGCAGTAAGGGACAGGTGAACATTCAGTACTTC. It yields the protein CASSKGQVNIQYF.

This clonotype came up a few times. The J gene is TRBJ2-6, the V gene TRBV7-3; D is undetermined. Germline assignment: CDR1 SGHTA and CDR2 FQGTGA. Trimming cost V 5 bases and J 3 bases, with 11 bases left between them. This CDR3 is built from 15 residues. The CDR3 region has the DNA TGTGCCAGCAGCCCTTACAGCTATGGGGCCAACGTCCTGACTTTC. It encodes CASSPYSYGANVLTF.

CDR3: CSARLGADYSPLHF. The CDR3 DNA is TGCAGTGCTAGATTGGGGGCTGACTATTCACCCCTCCACTTT. The V gene is TRBV20-1, the J gene TRBJ1-6, with TRBD1 as a possible D gene (6 bases). Germline CDR1 DFQATT, CDR2 SNEGSKA (reference sequence). The CDR3 has 14 amino acids. Between the trimmed V and J ends, which lost 2 bases and 8 bases, there was a span of 13 bases.